The 21 T cell receptor beta chains below all came from one sample that was sequenced in a study of blood T cell repertoires in COVID-19. Profiling relied on immunoSEQ multiplex PCR, and the TCRdb table lists in-frame clones only, not all of them. The sample has about 190,000 clones; under 90% are singletons. What was sequenced was peripheral blood. Receptors were obtained from a woman at least 80 years old with active or convalescent COVID-19.

This chain links TRBV5-1 with TRBJ2-7; 7 nucleotides align to TRBD2. The CDR3 consists of 15 residues. The J segment lost 2 bases and the V segment lost 0 bases, leaving 5 bases of the junction unmatched. Germline CDR1 SGHRS, CDR2 YFSETQ. CDR3 in DNA: TGCGCCAGCAGCTTGGCCGCTAGCGGAGCCTACGAGCAGTACTTC. Amino acid sequence: CASSLAASGAYEQYF.

The V gene is TRBV2, the J gene TRBJ2-1; 11 bases line up with TRBD2. V was pared by 8 bases and J by 7 bases, with 7 bases of the junction left unmatched. Germline CDR1 and CDR2: SNHLY and FYNNEI. This CDR3 contains 14 residues. CDR3 nucleotides: TGTGCCAGCTCACTCACTAGCGGGAGAAATGAGCAGTTCTTC. Translating it yields CASSLTSGRNEQFF.

V gene TRBV28 combines with J gene TRBJ2-5; 9 nucleotides line up with TRBD2. J gave up 5 bases and V 4 bases, and 8 bases lay outside the gene matches. Germline lookup yields CDR1 MDHEN and CDR2 SYDVKM. The CDR3 totals 15 residues. CDR3 bases: TGTGCCAGCAGTTCGACCGGGACTAGCTTCGAGACCCAGTACTTC. Translating gives CASSSTGTSFETQYF.

V usage is TRBV4-1 and J usage is TRBJ1-3; perhaps TRBD1 as D (5 bases). The CDR3 extends over 15 amino acids. The V gene's germline CDR1 is MGHRA and CDR2 YSYEKL. The V gene lost 4 bases and the J gene lost 7 bases, with 17 bases spanning the gap. The CDR3 reads CASSLPQSGGNTIYF. CDR3 DNA: TGCGCCAGCAGCCTACCACAGTCGGGGGGGAACACCATATATTTT.

This clone was picked up a small number of times. V usage is TRBV19 and J usage is TRBJ1-2; the match to TRBD1 covers 8 bases. Germline assignment: CDR1 LNHDA and CDR2 SQIVND (reference sequence). CDR3 length: 14 amino acids. Trimming took 9 bases from V and 4 from J; bases not matched to a gene: 10. CDR3 coding DNA: TGTGCCAGCTTACCGCCGGGACAGGTCTATGGCTACACCTTC. This sequence encodes CASLPPGQVYGYTF.

CDR3 sequence: CASSLVTGPTDTQYF. DNA for the CDR3: TGTGCCAGCAGCTTAGTGACAGGGCCCACAGATACGCAGTATTTT. The rearrangement links TRBV7-6 to TRBJ2-3, with TRBD1 matching 7 bases. The V gene end was trimmed by 1 base and the J gene end by 2 bases; junction bases not matched to a gene: 3. The CDR3 consists of 15 residues. Looked up from germline, CDR1 is SGHVS and CDR2 is FNYEAQ.

The chain uses TRBV6-6 and TRBJ2-1, with 8 bases fitting TRBD2. Losses at the gene ends were 8 bases for V and 4 bases for J; bases not matched to a gene: 13. The V gene's germline CDR1 is MNHNY and CDR2 SVGAGI (reference sequence). The CDR3 spans 16 residues. This chain's CDR3 is CASRRTGGRGYNEQFF. The CDR3 DNA sequence: TGTGCCAGCCGTCGAACGGGGGGGAGGGGTTACAATGAGCAGTTCTTC.

This sequence joins TRBV9 and TRBJ2-7; 8 nucleotides agree with TRBD1. This CDR3 region has 15 residues. The trim removed 0 bases at V and 6 bases at J, leaving 8 bases unmatched. Germline-derived CDR1 and CDR2 are SGDLS and YYNGEE. The CDR3 DNA sequence: TGTGCCAGCAGCGTAGGCAGACAGGGGTTGGGCGAGCAGTACTTC. Translating gives CASSVGRQGLGEQYF.

The chain uses TRBV6-5 and TRBJ2-1; TRBD1 matches 10 bases. The CDR3 is 15 residues long. Per germline, CDR1 MNHEY and CDR2 SVGAGI. V was clipped by 6 bases and J by 7 bases; unmatched bases: 9. CDR3 DNA: TGTGCCAGCAGAAACGGACAGGGGGTTAGGAATGAGCAGTTCTTC. It encodes CASRNGQGVRNEQFF.

The chain is built from TRBV18 and TRBJ2-4, with 7 bases that match TRBD2. J gave up 7 bases and V 0 bases, and 9 bases lay outside the gene matches. Germline V CDR1 and CDR2: KGHSH, LQKENI. This CDR3 is built from 16 residues. CDR3 bases: TGTGCCAGCTCACCACCGATCCGACTAGCCGAGAACATTCAGTACTTC. It encodes CASSPPIRLAENIQYF.

This chain joins TRBV2 and TRBJ2-2; D gene uncertain. Trimming took 0 bases from V and 0 from J, leaving 5 bases between them. This CDR3 region has 15 residues. The germline V gene encodes CDR1 SNHLY and CDR2 FYNNEI. The CDR3 DNA sequence: TGTGCCAGCAGTGAAGCGCTACCGAACACCGGGGAGCTGTTTTTT. Translating gives CASSEALPNTGELFF.

This clone was observed a few times. V is TRBV5-6 and J is TRBJ1-6; no reliable D call. The CDR3 extends over 13 amino acids. Trimming took 2 bases from V and 7 from J, leaving 7 bases between them. The germline V gene has CDR1 SGHDT and CDR2 YYEEEE. The CDR3 coding sequence is TGTGCCAGCAGCTTTACTAGGAATTCACCCCTCCACTTT. Translation gives CASSFTRNSPLHF.

The CDR3 coding sequence is TGCAGCGTTGGGGCGGGGCCGGGGACTGAAGCTTTCTTT. Its protein product is CSVGAGPGTEAFF. The gene calls are TRBV29-1 and TRBJ1-1; maybe TRBD1 (5 bases). In germline, CDR1 is SQVTM, CDR2 ANQGSEA. The CDR3 is 13 amino acids. The V end was cut by 4 bases, the J end by 5 bases, with 14 bases between.

The chain carries TRBV6-5 and TRBJ1-2; 7 bases map to TRBD1. CDR1 is MNHEY and CDR2 is SVGAGI in the germline V gene. The CDR3 loop spans 14 amino acids. The V segment lost 8 bases and the J segment 3 bases; nucleotides outside the gene matches: 9. The CDR3 DNA reads as TGTGCCAGCGCCAGGGGGAGACAATACTATGGCTACACCTTC. This sequence encodes CASARGRQYYGYTF.

The chain joins TRBV10-3 to TRBJ1-1; D unclear. Trimming cost V 6 bases and J 0 bases, with 8 bases left between them. Germline loops: CDR1 ENHRY, CDR2 SYGVKD. This CDR3 spans 13 amino acids. CDR3 sequence reads: CAISGSMNTEAFF. In nucleotides, the CDR3 is TGTGCCATCAGCGGGAGCATGAACACTGAAGCTTTCTTT.

The V gene is TRBV19, the J gene TRBJ2-1, with 12 positions matching TRBD2. CDR1 and CDR2 (germline): LNHDA, SQIVND (reference sequence). Germline trimming cut 5 bases from V and 5 bases from J; bases unmatched to any gene: 16. The CDR3 totals 19 residues. CDR3 in amino acids: CASSPKGLAGRIGHNEQFF. CDR3 DNA: TGTGCCAGTAGTCCCAAGGGACTAGCGGGTAGGATCGGCCACAATGAGCAGTTCTTC.

The J gene is TRBJ2-3, the V gene TRBV7-9; D is perhaps TRBD2 (6 bases). Trimming cost V 1 base and J 0 bases, with 11 bases left between them. This CDR3 is built from 16 residues. CDR1 is SEHNR and CDR2 is FQNEAQ in the germline V gene (reference sequence). As DNA, the CDR3 is TGTGCCAGCAGCTTAGAGCTAGCGAGAAGCACAGATACGCAGTATTTT. It encodes CASSLELARSTDTQYF.

This clone has only a few counts. This chain uses TRBV18 with TRBJ1-3, with 9 bases matching TRBD1. V was pared by 3 bases and J by 3 bases, with 3 bases of the junction left unmatched. CDR3 length: 15 residues. Germline CDR1 KGHSH, CDR2 LQKENI. CDR3 amino acids: CASSPTGGDGNTIYF. For the CDR3, the DNA is TGTGCCAGCTCACCCACAGGGGGCGATGGAAACACCATATATTTT.

V usage is TRBV5-1 and J usage is TRBJ2-4; D perhaps matches TRBD1 (6 bases). Trimming shortened V by 1 base and J by 8 bases, and 10 bases separated the two germline ends. The germline CDR1 and CDR2 sequences are SGHRS and YFSETQ. This CDR3 is 13 amino acids long. The CDR3, as DNA: TGCGCCAGCAGCTTGAGGGACACGGACATTCAGTACTTC. Translated, it gives CASSLRDTDIQYF.

The rearrangement uses TRBV9 and TRBJ1-1; D is unclear. Per germline, CDR1 SGDLS and CDR2 YYNGEE. Trimming cost V 4 bases and J 1 base, with 14 bases left between them. This CDR3 is 15 amino acids long. The CDR3 loop reads CASSTEAPGNTEAFF. The CDR3 coding sequence is TGTGCCAGCAGCACCGAGGCGCCCGGGAACACTGAAGCTTTCTTT.

V usage is TRBV5-4 and J usage is TRBJ2-7; 8 bases fit TRBD2. With V trimmed by 4 bases and J by 2 bases, 14 bases remained unmatched. The CDR3 is 17 amino acids. Germline V CDR1 and CDR2: SGHNT, YYREEE (reference sequence). CDR3: CASSLDGGAAWAYEQYF. The DNA for the CDR3 is TGTGCCAGCAGCCTGGACGGGGGGGCGGCCTGGGCCTACGAGCAGTACTTC.